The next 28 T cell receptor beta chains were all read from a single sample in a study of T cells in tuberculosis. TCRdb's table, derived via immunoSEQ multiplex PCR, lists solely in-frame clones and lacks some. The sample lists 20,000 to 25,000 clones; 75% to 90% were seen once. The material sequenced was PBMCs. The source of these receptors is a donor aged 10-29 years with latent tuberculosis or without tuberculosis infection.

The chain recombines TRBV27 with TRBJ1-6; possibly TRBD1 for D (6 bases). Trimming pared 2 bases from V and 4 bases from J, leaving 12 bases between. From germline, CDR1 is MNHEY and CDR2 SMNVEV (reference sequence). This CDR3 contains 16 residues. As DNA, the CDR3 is TGTGCCAGCAGTTTAGAGGCCACAGGGTATAATTCACCCCTCCACTTT. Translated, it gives CASSLEATGYNSPLHF.

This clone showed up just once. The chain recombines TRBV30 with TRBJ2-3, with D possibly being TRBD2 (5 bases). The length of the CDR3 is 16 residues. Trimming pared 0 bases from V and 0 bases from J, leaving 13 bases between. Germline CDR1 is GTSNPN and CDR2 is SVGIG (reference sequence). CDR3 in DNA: TGTGCCTGGAGTGTTGTTTGGGAGCTTAGCACAGATACGCAGTATTTT. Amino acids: CAWSVVWELSTDTQYF.

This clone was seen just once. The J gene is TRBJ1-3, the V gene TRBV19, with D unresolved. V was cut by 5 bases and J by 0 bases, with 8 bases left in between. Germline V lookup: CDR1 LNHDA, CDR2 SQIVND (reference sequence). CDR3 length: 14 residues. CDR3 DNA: TGTGCCAGTAGTTTCTACAGCTCTGGAAACACCATATATTTT. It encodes CASSFYSSGNTIYF. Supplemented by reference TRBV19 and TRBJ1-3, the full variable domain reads DGGITQSPKYLFRKEGQNVTLSCEQNLNHDAMYWYRQDPGQGLRLIYYSQIVNDFQKGDIAEGYSVSREKKESFPLTVTSAQKNPTAFYLCASSFYSSGNTIYFGEGSWLTVV.

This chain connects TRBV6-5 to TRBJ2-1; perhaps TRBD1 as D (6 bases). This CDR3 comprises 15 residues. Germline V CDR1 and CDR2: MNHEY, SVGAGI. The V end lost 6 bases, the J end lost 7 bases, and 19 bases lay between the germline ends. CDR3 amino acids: CASSPGTTQGNEQFF. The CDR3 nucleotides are TGTGCCAGCAGCCCCGGGACAACCCAAGGGAATGAGCAGTTCTTC.

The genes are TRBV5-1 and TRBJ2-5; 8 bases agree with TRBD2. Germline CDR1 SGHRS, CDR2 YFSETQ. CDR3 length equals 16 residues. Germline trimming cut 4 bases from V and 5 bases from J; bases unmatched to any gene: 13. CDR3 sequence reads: CASSKPGLEVGETQYF. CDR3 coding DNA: TGCGCCAGCAGCAAACCGGGACTAGAGGTCGGGGAGACCCAGTACTTC. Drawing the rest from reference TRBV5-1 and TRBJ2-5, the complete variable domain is KAGVTQTPRYLIKTRGQQVTLSCSPISGHRSVSWYQQTPGQGLQFLFEYFSETQRNKGNFPGRFSGRQFSNSRSEMNVSTLELGDSALYLCASSKPGLEVGETQYFGPGTRLLVL.

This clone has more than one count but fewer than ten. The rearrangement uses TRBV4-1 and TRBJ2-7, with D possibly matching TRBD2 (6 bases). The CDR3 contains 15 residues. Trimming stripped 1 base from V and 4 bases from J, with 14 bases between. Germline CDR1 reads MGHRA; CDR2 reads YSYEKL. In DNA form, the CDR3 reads TGCGCCAGCAGCCAAGCGCCCTCGGGGGTGTACGAGCAGTACTTC. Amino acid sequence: CASSQAPSGVYEQYF.

The CDR3 DNA reads TGTGCCAGCAGCTTCGGGGACAGGGGGAGCACCGGGGAGCTGTTTTTT. Encoded protein: CASSFGDRGSTGELFF. This chain connects TRBV5-8 to TRBJ2-2; 11 bases match TRBD1. V gave up 2 bases and J gave up 4 bases; unmatched junction bases: 4. CDR1 is SGHTS and CDR2 is YDEGEE in the germline V gene. The CDR3 has 16 amino acids.

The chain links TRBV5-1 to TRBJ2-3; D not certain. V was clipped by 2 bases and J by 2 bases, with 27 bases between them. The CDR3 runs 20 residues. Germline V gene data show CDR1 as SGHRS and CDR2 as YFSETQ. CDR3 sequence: CASSFVEPVTTRSHTDTQYF. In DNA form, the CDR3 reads TGCGCCAGCAGCTTCGTAGAACCGGTTACTACCCGATCTCACACAGATACGCAGTATTTT.

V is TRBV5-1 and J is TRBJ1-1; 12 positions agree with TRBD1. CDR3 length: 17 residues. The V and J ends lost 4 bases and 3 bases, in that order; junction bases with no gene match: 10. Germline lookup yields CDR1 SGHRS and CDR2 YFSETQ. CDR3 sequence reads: CASSTGQGARRDTEAFF. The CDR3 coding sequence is TGCGCCAGCAGCACGGGACAGGGGGCGCGTAGGGACACTGAAGCTTTCTTT.

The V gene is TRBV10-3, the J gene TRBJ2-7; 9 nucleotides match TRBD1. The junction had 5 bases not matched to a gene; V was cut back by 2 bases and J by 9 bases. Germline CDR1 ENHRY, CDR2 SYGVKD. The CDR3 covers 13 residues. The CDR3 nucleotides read TGTGCCATCAGTGAGGACAGGGGGTCAGGGCAGTACTTC. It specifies CAISEDRGSGQYF.

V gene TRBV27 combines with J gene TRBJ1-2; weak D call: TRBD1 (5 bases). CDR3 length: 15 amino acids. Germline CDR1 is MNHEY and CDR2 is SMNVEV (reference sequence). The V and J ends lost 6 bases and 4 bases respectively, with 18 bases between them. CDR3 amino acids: CASRLRGGKGYGYTF. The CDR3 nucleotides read TGTGCCAGCAGACTACGGGGGGGTAAGGGCTATGGCTACACCTTC.

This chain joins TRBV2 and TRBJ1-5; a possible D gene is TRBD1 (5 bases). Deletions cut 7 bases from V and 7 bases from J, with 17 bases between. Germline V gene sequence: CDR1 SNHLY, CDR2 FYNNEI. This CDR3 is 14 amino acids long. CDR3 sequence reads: CASTGAGREQPQHF. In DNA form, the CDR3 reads TGTGCCAGCACTGGGGCGGGGAGGGAGCAGCCCCAGCATTTT.

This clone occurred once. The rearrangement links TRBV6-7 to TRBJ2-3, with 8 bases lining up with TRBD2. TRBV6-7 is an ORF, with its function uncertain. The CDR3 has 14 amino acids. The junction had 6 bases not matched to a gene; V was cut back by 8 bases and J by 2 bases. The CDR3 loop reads CASGEAGDTDTQYF. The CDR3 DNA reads TGTGCCAGCGGCGAAGCGGGGGACACAGATACGCAGTATTTT.

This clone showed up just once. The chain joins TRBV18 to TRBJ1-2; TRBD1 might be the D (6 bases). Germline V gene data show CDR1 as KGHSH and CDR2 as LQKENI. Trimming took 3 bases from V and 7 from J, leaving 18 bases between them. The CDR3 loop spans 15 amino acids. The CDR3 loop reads CASSPTYRDSSGYTF. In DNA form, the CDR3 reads TGTGCCAGCTCACCGACATACAGGGATTCGTCTGGCTACACCTTC.

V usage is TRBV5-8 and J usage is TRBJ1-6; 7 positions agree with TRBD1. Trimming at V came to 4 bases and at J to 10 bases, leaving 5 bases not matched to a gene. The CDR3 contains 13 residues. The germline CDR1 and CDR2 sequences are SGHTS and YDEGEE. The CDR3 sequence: CASSQNRGSPLHF. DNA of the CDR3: TGTGCCAGCAGCCAAAACAGGGGCTCACCCCTCCACTTT.

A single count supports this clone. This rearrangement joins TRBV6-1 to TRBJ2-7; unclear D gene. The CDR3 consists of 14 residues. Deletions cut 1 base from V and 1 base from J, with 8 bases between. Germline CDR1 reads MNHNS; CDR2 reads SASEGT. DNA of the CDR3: TGTGCCAGCAGTGAAGTTATACAGTCCTACGAGCAGTACTTC. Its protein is CASSEVIQSYEQYF.

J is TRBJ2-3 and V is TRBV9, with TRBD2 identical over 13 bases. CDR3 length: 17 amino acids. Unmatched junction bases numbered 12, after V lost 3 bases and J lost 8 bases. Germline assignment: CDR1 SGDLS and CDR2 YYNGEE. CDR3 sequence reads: CASSGGMGLAGISTQYF. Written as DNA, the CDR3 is TGTGCCAGCAGCGGGGGTATGGGACTAGCGGGGATAAGTACGCAGTATTTT.

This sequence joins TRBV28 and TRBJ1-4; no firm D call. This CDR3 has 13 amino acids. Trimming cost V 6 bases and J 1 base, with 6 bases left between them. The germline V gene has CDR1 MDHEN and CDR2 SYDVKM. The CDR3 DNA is TGTGCCAGCAGACGGGGAACTAATGAAAAACTGTTTTTT. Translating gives CASRRGTNEKLFF.

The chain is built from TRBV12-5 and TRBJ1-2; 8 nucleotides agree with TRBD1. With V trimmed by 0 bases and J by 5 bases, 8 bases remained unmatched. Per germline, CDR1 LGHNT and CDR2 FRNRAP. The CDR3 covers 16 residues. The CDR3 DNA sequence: TGTGCTAGTGGTTTGGTTTCGACAGGGGCGCCATATGGCTACACCTTC. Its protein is CASGLVSTGAPYGYTF.

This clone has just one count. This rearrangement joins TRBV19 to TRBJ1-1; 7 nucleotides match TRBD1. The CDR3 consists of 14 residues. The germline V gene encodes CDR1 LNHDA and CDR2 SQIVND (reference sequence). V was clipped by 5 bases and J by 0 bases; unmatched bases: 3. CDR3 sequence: CASSEGQLNTEAFF. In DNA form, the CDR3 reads TGTGCCAGTAGTGAGGGACAGCTGAACACTGAAGCTTTCTTT.

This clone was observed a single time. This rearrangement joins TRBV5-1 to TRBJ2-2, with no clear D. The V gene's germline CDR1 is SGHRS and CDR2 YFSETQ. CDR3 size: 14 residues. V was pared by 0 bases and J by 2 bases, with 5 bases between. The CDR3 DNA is TGCGCCAGCAGCTTGGGGGCAAACACCGGGGAGCTGTTTTTT. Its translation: CASSLGANTGELFF.

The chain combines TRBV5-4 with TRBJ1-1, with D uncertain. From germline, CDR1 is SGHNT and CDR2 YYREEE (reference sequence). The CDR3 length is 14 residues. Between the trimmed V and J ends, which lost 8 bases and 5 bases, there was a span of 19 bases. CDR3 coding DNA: TGTGCCAGTAGCCAGGACCCCGGCGGGACTGAAGCTTTCTTT. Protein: CASSQDPGGTEAFF.

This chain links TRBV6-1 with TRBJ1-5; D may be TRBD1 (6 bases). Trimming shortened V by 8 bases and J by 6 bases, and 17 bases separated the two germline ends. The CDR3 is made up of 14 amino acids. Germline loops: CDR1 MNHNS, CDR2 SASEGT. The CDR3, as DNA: TGTGCCAGCGGCAAACAGGGTGGGTTTCAGCCCCAGCATTTT. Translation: CASGKQGGFQPQHF.

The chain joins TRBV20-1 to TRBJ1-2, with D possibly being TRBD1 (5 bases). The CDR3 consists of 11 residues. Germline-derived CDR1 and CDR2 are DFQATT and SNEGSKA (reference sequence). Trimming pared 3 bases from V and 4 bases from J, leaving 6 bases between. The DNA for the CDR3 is TGCAGTGCTAGGACAGTCTATGGCTACACCTTC. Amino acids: CSARTVYGYTF.

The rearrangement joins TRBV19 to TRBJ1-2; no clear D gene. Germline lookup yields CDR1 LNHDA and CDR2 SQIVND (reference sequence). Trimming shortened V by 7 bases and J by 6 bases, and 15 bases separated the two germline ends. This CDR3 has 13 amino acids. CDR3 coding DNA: TGTGCCAGTACCGCACCTGGAGGTAATGGCTACACCTTC. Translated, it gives CASTAPGGNGYTF. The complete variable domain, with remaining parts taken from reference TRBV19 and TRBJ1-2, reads DGGITQSPKYLFRKEGQNVTLSCEQNLNHDAMYWYRQDPGQGLRLIYYSQIVNDFQKGDIAEGYSVSREKKESFPLTVTSAQKNPTAFYLCASTAPGGNGYTFGSGTRLTVV.

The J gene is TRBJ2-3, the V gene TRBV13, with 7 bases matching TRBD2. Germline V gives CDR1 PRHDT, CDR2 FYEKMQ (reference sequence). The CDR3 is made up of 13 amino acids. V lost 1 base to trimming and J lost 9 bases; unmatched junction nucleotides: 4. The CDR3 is CASSLVSSGTQYF. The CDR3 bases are TGTGCCAGCAGCTTAGTGAGTAGCGGGACGCAGTATTTT.

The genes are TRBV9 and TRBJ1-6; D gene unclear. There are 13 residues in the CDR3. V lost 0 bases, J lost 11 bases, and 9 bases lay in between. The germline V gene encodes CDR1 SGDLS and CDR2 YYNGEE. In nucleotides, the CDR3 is TGTGCCAGCAGCGTAGACGCCCTAGCACCCCTCCACTTT. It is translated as CASSVDALAPLHF.

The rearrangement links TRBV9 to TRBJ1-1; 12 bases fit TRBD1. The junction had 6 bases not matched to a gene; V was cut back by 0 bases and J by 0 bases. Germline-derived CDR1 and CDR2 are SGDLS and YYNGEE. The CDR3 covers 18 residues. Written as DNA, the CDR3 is TGTGCCAGCAGCGTAGGACCCGGGACAGGGGGCCTGAACACTGAAGCTTTCTTT. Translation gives CASSVGPGTGGLNTEAFF. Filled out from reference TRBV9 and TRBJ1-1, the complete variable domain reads DSGVTQTPKHLITATGQRVTLRCSPRSGDLSVYWYQQSLDQGLQFLIQYYNGEERAKGNILERFSAQQFPDLHSELNLSSLELGDSALYFCASSVGPGTGGLNTEAFFGQGTRLTVV.